A single sample gave rise to the 22 T cell receptor beta chains below, sequenced in a study of radiotherapy plus CTLA-4 blockade in lung cancer. Only in-frame clones appear in the TCRdb table, and some are missing; sequencing was by immunoSEQ multiplex PCR. This table has more than 65,000 clones, 75% to 90% appearing once. This specimen consisted of peripheral blood, obtained from a patient treated with radiotherapy plus ipilimumab. These TCRs come from a human donor with non-small cell lung cancer who had stable disease on radiotherapy plus ipilimumab.

The V gene is TRBV7-2, the J gene TRBJ2-7; D not certain. Germline CDR1 SGHTA, CDR2 FQGNSA. The V and J ends lost 1 base and 7 bases respectively, with 11 bases between them. This CDR3 has 13 amino acids. The chain's CDR3 is CASSLDYLGEQYF. The CDR3 region has the DNA TGTGCCAGCAGCTTAGACTACTTAGGGGAGCAGTACTTC.

Note on this clone: Other nucleotide sequences in the sample specify the same CDR3. The chain joins TRBV28 to TRBJ2-7; the D is unclear. The CDR3 is 11 residues long. The germline gives CDR1 MDHEN, CDR2 SYDVKM. Trimming pared 3 bases from V and 3 bases from J, leaving 3 bases between. Here the CDR3 reads CASSLGYEQYF. The CDR3 nucleotides read TGTGCCAGCAGTTTGGGCTACGAGCAGTACTTC. Supplemented by reference TRBV28 and TRBJ2-7, the full variable domain reads DVKVTQSSRYLVKRTGEKVFLECVQDMDHENMFWYRQDPGLGLRLIYFSYDVKMKEKGDIPEGYSVSREKKERFSLILESASTNQTSMYLCASSLGYEQYFGPGTRLTVT.

The rearrangement links TRBV7-9 to TRBJ2-5, with D possibly being TRBD1 (5 bases). The germline gives CDR1 SEHNR, CDR2 FQNEAQ (reference sequence). There are 15 residues in the CDR3. V was pared by 4 bases and J by 6 bases, with 18 bases between. Written as DNA, the CDR3 is TGTGCCAGCAGCTCCTATAGACAGTCCAAGCAGACCCAGTACTTC. Translating it yields CASSSYRQSKQTQYF.

J is TRBJ2-1 and V is TRBV6-6, with unresolved D. CDR3 length equals 11 residues. Deletions cut 5 bases from V and 5 bases from J, with 4 bases between. CDR1 is MNHNY and CDR2 is SVGAGI in the germline V gene (reference sequence). The CDR3 region is CASSHHNEQFF. The CDR3 nucleotides read TGTGCCAGCAGTCATCACAATGAGCAGTTCTTC.

The chain couples TRBV30 to TRBJ1-3, with a possible D match to TRBD1 (6 bases). CDR1 and CDR2 from the germline V gene are GTSNPN and SVGIG (reference sequence). The CDR3 totals 14 residues. The V gene lost 5 bases and the J gene lost 8 bases, with 19 bases spanning the gap. The CDR3 coding sequence is TGTGCCTGGGGAAGGGGGAACGTCATGGACACCATATATTTT. Its protein is CAWGRGNVMDTIYF.

This chain links TRBV5-1 with TRBJ1-4, with 9 bases identical to TRBD1. Germline trimming cut 1 base from V and 8 bases from J; bases unmatched to any gene: 6. The CDR3 is 15 amino acids. The V gene's germline CDR1 is SGHRS and CDR2 YFSETQ. The chain's CDR3 is CASSLTGQGIEKLFF. CDR3 DNA: TGCGCCAGCAGCTTGACGGGACAGGGAATAGAAAAACTGTTTTTT. Supplemented by reference TRBV5-1 and TRBJ1-4, the full variable domain reads KAGVTQTPRYLIKTRGQQVTLSCSPISGHRSVSWYQQTPGQGLQFLFEYFSETQRNKGNFPGRFSGRQFSNSRSEMNVSTLELGDSALYLCASSLTGQGIEKLFFGSGTQLSVL.

The genes are TRBV2 and TRBJ1-2; 7 nucleotides align to TRBD1. The CDR3 contains 14 residues. Germline-derived CDR1 and CDR2 are SNHLY and FYNNEI. J lost 8 bases, V lost 5 bases, and 11 bases had no gene match. As DNA, the CDR3 is TGTGCCAGCAGTACCACAGGGGCTAGGGGGGGCTACACCTTC. Residues: CASSTTGARGGYTF.

The chain uses TRBV5-4 and TRBJ1-1; D call uncertain. The germline V and J ends were trimmed by 2 bases and 0 bases, with 8 bases remaining between them. The CDR3 is made up of 14 amino acids. Germline lookup yields CDR1 SGHNT and CDR2 YYREEE (reference sequence). In nucleotides, the CDR3 is TGTGCCAGCAGCTTCGGAGCTATGAACACTGAAGCTTTCTTT. Translated: CASSFGAMNTEAFF.

V usage is TRBV2 and J usage is TRBJ2-7, with D possibly being TRBD1 or TRBD2 (5 bases each). The CDR3 runs to 11 residues. The germline V and J ends were trimmed by 8 bases and 5 bases, with 10 bases remaining between them. The germline V gene has CDR1 SNHLY and CDR2 FYNNEI. The CDR3, as DNA: TGTGCCAGCGAGGGGCTCGACGAGCAGTACTTC. This encodes CASEGLDEQYF.

The genes are TRBV19 and TRBJ2-4, with a tentative D call TRBD2 (6 bases). Trimming stripped 8 bases from V and 8 bases from J, with 10 bases between. CDR3 length: 11 amino acids. Germline-derived CDR1 and CDR2 are LNHDA and SQIVND (reference sequence). This chain's CDR3 is CASGRGDIQYF. The CDR3 nucleotides read TGTGCCAGTGGGCGCGGGGACATTCAGTACTTC.

This clone was counted a few times. Written as DNA, the CDR3 is TGTGCCTGGAGTGTATTCGGGCAGGGGGCGAGCGGCACTGAAGCTTTCTTT. This encodes CAWSVFGQGASGTEAFF. This chain joins TRBV30 and TRBJ1-1; 8 bases are shared with TRBD1. The germline gives CDR1 GTSNPN, CDR2 SVGIG (reference sequence). The CDR3 runs 17 residues. Germline trimming cut 0 bases from V and 4 bases from J; bases unmatched to any gene: 13.

V and J are TRBV9 and TRBJ2-1, with a possible D match to TRBD2 (6 bases). V lost 0 bases, J lost 4 bases, and 17 bases lay in between. The CDR3 runs to 17 residues. Germline CDR1 is SGDLS and CDR2 is YYNGEE. The CDR3 is CASSVVGLGGRYNEQFF. The CDR3 bases are TGTGCCAGCAGCGTAGTAGGGCTGGGGGGTAGGTACAATGAGCAGTTCTTC.

The chain joins TRBV7-2 to TRBJ2-1; 8 bases align to TRBD2. The CDR3 has 14 amino acids. Looked up from germline, CDR1 is SGHTA and CDR2 is FQGNSA. The trim removed 6 bases at V and 7 bases at J, leaving 8 bases unmatched. CDR3 DNA sequence: TGTGCCAGCAGACGACTAGCGAGTGGGAATGAGCAGTTCTTC. It encodes CASRRLASGNEQFF.

The V gene is TRBV28, the J gene TRBJ1-6, with 7 bases fitting TRBD1. V shed 3 bases and J 9 bases; nucleotides not matched to a gene: 5. CDR1 MDHEN and CDR2 SYDVKM come from the germline V gene. The CDR3 is 14 amino acids. The CDR3 is CASSLEGAISPLHF. The CDR3 DNA sequence: TGTGCCAGCAGTTTGGAGGGGGCGATTTCACCCCTCCACTTT.

The rearrangement links TRBV19 to TRBJ2-5; D is possibly TRBD1 or TRBD2 (6 bases each). Germline-derived CDR1 and CDR2 are LNHDA and SQIVND (reference sequence). V lost 5 bases and J 5 bases, leaving 15 bases between the germline ends. The CDR3 runs 14 residues. The CDR3 DNA sequence: TGTGCCAGTAGTGAATACTTAGGGGGGGAGACCCAGTACTTC. As protein: CASSEYLGGETQYF.

This clone was seen once. The chain combines TRBV20-1 with TRBJ1-2, with D hard to call. Germline values: CDR1 DFQATT, CDR2 SNEGSKA (reference sequence). Trimming removed 1 base from V and 8 bases from J, with 8 bases in between. The CDR3 length is 11 residues. CDR3 in amino acids: CSARVRQGYTF. CDR3 DNA sequence: TGCAGTGCTAGAGTAAGGCAGGGCTACACCTTC.

CDR3 region: CASSTSLDNSAGGNQPQHF. As DNA, the CDR3 is TGTGCCAGTAGTACCTCCCTTGACAATTCGGCAGGAGGCAATCAGCCCCAGCATTTT. This chain joins TRBV19 and TRBJ1-5, with D uncertain. This CDR3 has 19 amino acids. In germline, CDR1 is LNHDA, CDR2 SQIVND (reference sequence). Trimming shortened V by 4 bases and J by 2 bases, and 24 bases separated the two germline ends.

The chain combines TRBV11-2 with TRBJ2-1, with D possibly TRBD1 on 6 matching bases. The CDR3 is made up of 13 amino acids. The V end was cut by 5 bases, the J end by 9 bases, with 14 bases between. CDR1 SGHAT and CDR2 FQNNGV come from the germline V gene. In DNA, the CDR3 is TGTGCCAGCAGCCAACAACAGGGAACTGAGCAGTTCTTC. Amino acids: CASSQQQGTEQFF.

The rearrangement uses TRBV5-1 and TRBJ1-5; perhaps TRBD1 as D (6 bases). The germline CDR1 and CDR2 sequences are SGHRS and YFSETQ. This CDR3 contains 14 residues. With 2 bases removed from V and 5 bases from J, the gap between germline ends came to 11 bases. The DNA of the CDR3 is TGCGCCAGCAGCTTAGGGGGGTGGGATCAGCCCCAGCATTTT. Translated, it gives CASSLGGWDQPQHF.

The DNA for the CDR3 is TGTGCCAGCAGCTTAAGGGTGGGTGCGTCAGGGGGAAATGAGCAGTTCTTC. Amino acid sequence: CASSLRVGASGGNEQFF. The chain employs TRBV7-8 and TRBJ2-1; 7 nucleotides line up with TRBD1. This CDR3 contains 17 residues. Germline V gene lookup returns CDR1 SGHVS and CDR2 FQNEAQ. J gave up 7 bases and V 2 bases, and 14 bases lay outside the gene matches.

This clone was seen a few times. The chain couples TRBV11-2 to TRBJ1-4, with TRBD1 identical over 10 bases. The CDR3 sequence is 14 residues long. Germline V gene lookup returns CDR1 SGHAT and CDR2 FQNNGV. V lost 6 bases and J lost 8; bases outside the gene matches: 6. Here the CDR3 reads CASSRQGAREKLFF. The DNA of the CDR3 is TGTGCCAGCAGTCGACAGGGGGCACGGGAAAAACTGTTTTTT.

This clone was seen once. This chain links TRBV18 with TRBJ1-3; D call uncertain. Deletions cut 6 bases from V and 0 bases from J, with 18 bases between. CDR1 is KGHSH and CDR2 is LQKENI in the germline V gene. The CDR3 is 17 amino acids. Here the CDR3 DNA reads TGTGCCAGCTCTTCAGAGCGGGAGTACAGCTCTGGAAACACCATATATTTT. This sequence encodes CASSSEREYSSGNTIYF.